This TCR beta chain was profiled in a study of cytomegalovirus exposure and HLA in healthy donors (dated by TCRdb to about 2017). In terms of the full investigation: An earlier analysis of approximately 600 of the donors reported approximately 300 Gb of sequence data and some 100 million unique TCR beta sequences from roughly 180 million T cells. Approximately 300 gigabases of sequencing data and approximately 92 million unique TCR sequences made up an early release that covered nearly 650 HLA-typed donors. Of the approximately 400 genotyped donors, less than 90% were placed in the genetic ancestry cluster associated with self-reported Caucasian donors. The study aimed to test whether signatures of past pathogen exposure could be identified by cataloging public T cell receptors. The study profiled the T cell repertoires of about 720 subjects by immunosequencing and related them to cytomegalovirus serostatus. A separate validation cohort of more than 100 different subjects was used in addition to the roughly 700-subject first cohort. To predict cytomegalovirus infection status, the study brought together high-throughput TCR immunosequencing, statistical association of individual TCRs with disease status, and machine learning. A later analysis re-examined previously published TCR beta repertoires from around 670 donors and added high-resolution HLA genotyping to investigate patterns of TCR occurrence. In the later analysis, no new phenotypic data were used to find candidate immune exposures; instead, reliance was placed on TCR beta sequences and their occurrence across donors. In an earlier analysis of 500 to 650 of the donors, high-throughput TCR beta sequencing was used to judge whether each TCR beta V gene segment behaved as functional or pseudogenic. Donor age, sex, ethnicity and CMV serostatus were compiled together with the repertoire data. A later genetic analysis used genome-wide SNP genotypes for about 55% of the 666 donors, treating that subset as a discovery cohort. All discovery cohort repertoires had been generated using a single sequencing platform. HLA typing covered class I and class II loci at four-digit resolution. The number of typed donors differed by locus: about 620-640 for A, B, C, DRB1 and DQB1; approximately 530 for DQA1; 606 for DPA1; and roughly 450 for DPB1. Five DR-DQ haplotypes were handled as single units for association and clustering because linkage in the cohort was strong. Among 350 to 400 genotyped donors of the cohort, an average of around 240,000 unique TCR beta nucleotide sequences were sequenced per donor, about a sixth of them non-productive. The paper as a whole reports these results and caveats: A later genetic analysis associated a missense DCLRE1C variant with V-gene and J-gene trimming of TCR beta chains, and an independent cohort replicated the association. According to a later genetic analysis, donors in an Asian-associated ancestry cluster had fewer N-insertions in productive TCRs than the approximately 700-donor mean. According to the authors, the approach could potentially be generalized to other disease states and immunological phenotypes. Presence/absence analyses assumed roughly uniform sequencing depth across donors, an assumption that may not hold. Broadly in line with IMGT annotations, most TCR beta V segments showed up in productive rearrangements about 87% or about 30% of the time in an earlier analysis of 587 of the donors. Linkage disequilibrium might explain the correlated functional status among segregating V segments, but an unknown experimental factor could not be excluded. A further reported finding was that TCR beta sequences accurately predicted the HLA-A and HLA-B alleles for most subjects in the first cohort. This cohort had only TCR beta chains sequenced, and the lack of alpha or paired-chain data limited which features could be detected. A later analysis found that HLA-associated TCR beta chains were more clonally expanded and had lower generation probabilities than equally common non-associated chains. The study listed 164 TCR beta chains as associated with cytomegalovirus. When HLA alleles, especially DR and DQ, strongly co-occurred, attributing TCR associations to individual alleles was difficult. In vitro tests confirmed that three of the cytomegalovirus-associated TCR beta chains recognize cytomegalovirus antigens. A later analysis associated 15,000 or so TCR beta sequences with specific HLA alleles at a false discovery rate of 0.05. CMV serostatus was the only immune exposure information available for the cohort. Most TCR sequences were observed very rarely across donors, whereas some public TCRs were present in many individuals. Some IMGT-functional V segments, including TRBV6-2 and TRBV6-3, could not be told apart with the 87-base-pair reads, so those segments were excluded. Several of the top co-occurrence clusters appeared to be linked to parvovirus B19, influenza, CMV and Epstein-Barr virus, according to a later analysis. According to a later analysis, TCR association rates differed among HLA loci, with DRB1 alleles showing the most associated TCRs and HLA-C alleles showing the fewest. A cluster of highly shared sequence variants was judged likely to be a technical artifact of the sequencing pipeline. According to a later analysis, most CMV-associated TCR beta chains appeared to be HLA-restricted, and the HLA associations seemed to be driven largely by CMV exposure. Because HLA typing was unavailable for some donors at each locus, only the typed subset was used in association tests. Because counts were too low, 15 to 20 rarely observed V segments, including chromosome 9 orphons, were left out of the earlier analysis of some 600 of the donors. The classifier was reported to diagnose cytomegalovirus status with high specificity and sensitivity in both the original cohort and the validation cohort.

A remark on this clone: This clone's antigen is unknown. Base qualities are not at hand, and no much larger clone is one base apart.

Library generation was performed with the immunoSEQ multiplex PCR assay. A mixture of 60 forward primers for TCR Vbeta segments and 13 reverse primers for TCR Jbeta segments was used in the multiplex PCR. A multiplex PCR assay on genomic DNA amplified the CDR3 region of rearranged TCR beta genes. The Illumina HiSeq System was used to sequence the amplified TCR beta libraries as 87-base-pair reads. Under the source paper's analysis protocol: In a later analysis, roughly 80 million unique TCR beta chains were counted across the 500 to 850 repertoires, and some 10 million of these chains were shared by at least two donors. To remove PCR and sequencing errors, raw reads were error-corrected and collapsed into unique sequences using a nearest-neighbor algorithm that merged closely related sequences. CDR3 sequences were aligned to IMGT reference sequences to assign V, D and J gene segments. For a sequence to be retained, at least a six-nucleotide match to both a V gene segment and a J gene segment was required. Rearrangements were classified as productive when the CDR3 lacked stop codons and remained in frame with V and J, and all other rearrangements were classified as non-productive. CDR3 was defined according to IMGT convention as the region running from the second conserved V-encoded cysteine to the conserved J-encoded phenylalanine. The earlier analysis of about 610 of the donors excluded sequences that lacked an unambiguous match to a single V gene segment. An earlier analysis of fewer than 750 of the donors classified V segments as functional when productive rearrangements were above 56.7% and as segregating when the standard deviation between donors was above 5%. To diagnose cytomegalovirus status from the catalog of TCR beta chain sequences, a statistical classification framework was built. In a later analysis, TCR nucleotide sequences were compared against IMGT/GENE-DB human TR gene sequences so that V and J genes could be assigned. The TCRdist pipeline was used in a later analysis to assign CDR3 sequences and most-parsimonious VDJ recombination scenarios. In a later analysis, every TCR beta chain was defined by the combination of its CDR3 amino acid sequence and its V-gene family, and reads without a unique V-gene family were dropped. To address suspected cross-contamination and a sequencing artifact, a later analysis removed 550 to 750 highly shared, low-generation-probability nucleotide sequences. A later analysis calculated a clonal expansion index for each public chain from normalized within-repertoire ranks of inferred template counts. Generation probabilities in a later analysis came from a VDJ recombination model fitted to out-of-frame rearrangements, and those results were checked against IGoR. In a later analysis, TCR-TCR, TCR-HLA and TCR-CMV co-occurrence was scored with hypergeometric tests, and a repertoire-size bias correction was applied to TCR pairs. A later analysis estimated false discovery rates by permuting HLA or CMV assignments 20 times. A later analysis grouped co-occurring TCRs with DBSCAN, adding TCRdist sequence similarity when clustering within HLA-allele-positive subsets. For co-occurrence clustering, repertoires with fewer than 30,000 or more than 120,000 public chains were excluded, along with five repertoires with anomalous nucleotide sharing. Entries here come from immuneACCESS through TCRdb and include only in-frame sequences with V and J called. Some clones fail to appear in such tables; in the studies checked, an unresolved V gene covers under half of the shortfall, and the cause of the remainder is unknown. V and J calls and clone size come straight from that table; D and trimming were deduced from the DNA. This sample lists 100,000 to 150,000 clones; roughly 74% were detected once. 3.5% to 5% of the sample comes from the top ten.

The cohort was made up of about 670 healthy bone marrow donors. Cohort members were all nominally healthy when sampled, although unrecorded immune exposures were likely present. The donor tested CMV seropositive and was one of the 289 seropositive cohort members. A peripheral blood sample was collected from each donor, and TCR beta sequencing was performed on peripheral blood mononuclear cells. Genomic DNA was extracted from the blood cell samples with the Qiagen DNeasy Blood Extraction Kit. V is pruned by 6 bases and J by 3 bases, leaving 6 bases of the junction without a gene match. The CDR3 holds 14 amino acids from the cysteine to the phenylalanine. Solely the CDR3 DNA is kept, with 42 bases framed from the first base. As encoded in the germline V gene, CDR1 is MNHEY while CDR2 is SVGAGI.

This sequence uses TRBV6-5 and TRBJ2-7; 9 bases in the middle match TRBD2. The sample was PBMCs. The source of this sequence is a woman between 45 and 60 years old in good health and CMV-seropositive. The CDR3 corresponds to CASSTGLAIYEQYF. DNA sequence: TGTGCCAGCAGCACGGGACTAGCTATCTACGAGCAGTACTTC.